This T cell receptor beta chain emerged from a study of shared clonotypes between healthy human individuals. DNA at 150 to 200 ng, tens of thousands of T cell genomes, went into sorted-subset replicate PCRs. The data were produced by immunoSEQ multiplex PCR, yet TCRdb's version contains in-frame clones alone and is incomplete. The repertoire holds some 1,900,000 clones, with about 94% as singletons. Study results and caveats: In this cohort, only blood was sampled, and tissue repertoires likely differ. Expectations were that clonotype sharing among donors would be affected by sequencing depth.

The V end lost 4 bases, the J end lost 4 bases, and 17 bases lay between the germline ends. The CDR3 sequence is 16 residues long. Germline lookup yields CDR1 MGHRA and CDR2 YSYEKL. Naive CD8 cells comprised CD45RO-negative, CCR7-positively selected cells, excluding terminally differentiated effector memory CD45RA+ cells. Caucasian adults residing in Nashville, Tennessee made up all the donors. Turning to this clone: Antigen specificity is unknown.

Material: naive CD8+ T cells sorted from blood. The chain has TRBV4-1 and TRBJ2-1, with D tentatively TRBD2 (6 bases). This receptor was identified in a man aged 18 to 29 in good health. The DNA of the CDR3 is TGCGCCAGCAGCCTTTCCCGGGGGATGTTATACAATGAGCAGTTCTTC. Protein: CASSLSRGMLYNEQFF.